The present entry profiles one T cell receptor beta chain with its context. It has no known antigen specificity. Nothing much larger sits one base from this clone, and base qualities are not available. CDR1 and CDR2, per the germline V gene, are SQVTM and ANQGSEA. The junction carries 11 bases between V and J, which are trimmed by 7 bases and 5 bases respectively. Counted from cysteine to phenylalanine, this CDR3 has 11 amino acids. This entry keeps only the CDR3 DNA: 33 bases, framed from base 1. The data belong to a study of blood T cell repertoires in COVID-19 (TCRdb year 2020). Turning to the overall study: The collaborator samples originated in the United States, Italy and Spain and spanned the acute and convalescent phases of COVID-19. The sample metadata nearly always contained a de-identified subject ID, COVID-19 status, age in years and sex. The repertoires were made available in a free public database intended to serve as a resource for research on the immune response to SARS-CoV-2. The prospective study material was composed of cDNA or gDNA derived from T cells, B-cell-depleted T cells, or PBMCs. Where HLA class I and class II types were available, the types were taken from metadata supplied by the sample provider, not from assay-based typing. The samples were drawn from two sources: the first 160 participants of the ongoing ImmuneRACE study, and fewer than 1,500 subjects contributed by 6 global collaborators. Subjects who had been exposed to COVID-19, were actively infected with it, or had recovered from it provided the deeply sampled blood TCRbeta repertoires that made up the dataset.

Overall results and qualifications from the work: How much clinical and demographic metadata was included differed by source and by participant, and the metadata was provided uncurated.

The immunoSEQ Assay, a bias-controlled multiplex PCR, was used to amplify TCRbeta CDR3 regions from genomic DNA. The published analysis was carried out like this. The number of nucleated cells in each sample was estimated from the amplification of reference gene primers within the assay. To quantify the absolute abundance of each unique TCRbeta CDR3 rearrangement, sequence reads were collapsed and filtered. For each sample, productive Simpson clonality was calculated as the square root of Simpson's diversity index across productive rearrangements. TCRdb mirrors the immuneACCESS table, restricted to in-frame sequences. Some clones are absent from its copies; in checked studies, under half trace to an unresolved V gene, and the reason for the others is unknown. V, J and clone size derive from that table, while D and trimming were established from the DNA sequence. The sample records about 40,000 clones, roughly 80% of which are singletons. Roughly 30% of the sample is in the top ten clones.

Each collaborating institution followed its own protocols to collect whole blood in K2EDTA tubes. For TCRbeta analysis, collaborators shipped samples in one of three forms: frozen whole blood, isolated PBMCs, or DNA extracted from either of those sample types. The sequenced sample was peripheral blood. This clonotype was obtained from a woman older than 75 with acute or convalescent COVID-19. The V and J segments used are TRBV29-1 and TRBJ2-5; the D gene cannot be named for sure. The base sequence is TGCAGCGCCTATAGATCGGAGACCCAGTACTTC. It codes for CSAYRSETQYF.